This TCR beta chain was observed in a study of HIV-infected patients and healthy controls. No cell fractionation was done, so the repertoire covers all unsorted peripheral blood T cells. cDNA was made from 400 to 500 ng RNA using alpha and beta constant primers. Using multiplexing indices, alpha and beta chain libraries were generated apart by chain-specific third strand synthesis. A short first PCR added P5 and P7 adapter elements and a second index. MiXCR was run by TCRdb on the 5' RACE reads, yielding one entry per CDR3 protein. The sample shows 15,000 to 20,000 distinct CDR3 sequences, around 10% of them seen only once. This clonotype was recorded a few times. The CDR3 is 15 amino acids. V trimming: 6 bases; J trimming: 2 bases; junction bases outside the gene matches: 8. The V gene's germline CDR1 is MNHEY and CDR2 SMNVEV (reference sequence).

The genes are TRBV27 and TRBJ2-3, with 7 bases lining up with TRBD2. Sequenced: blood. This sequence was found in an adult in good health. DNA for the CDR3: TGTGCCAGCAGGGGTTGGCTAGCGGACACAGATACGCAGTATTTT. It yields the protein CASRGWLADTDTQYF.